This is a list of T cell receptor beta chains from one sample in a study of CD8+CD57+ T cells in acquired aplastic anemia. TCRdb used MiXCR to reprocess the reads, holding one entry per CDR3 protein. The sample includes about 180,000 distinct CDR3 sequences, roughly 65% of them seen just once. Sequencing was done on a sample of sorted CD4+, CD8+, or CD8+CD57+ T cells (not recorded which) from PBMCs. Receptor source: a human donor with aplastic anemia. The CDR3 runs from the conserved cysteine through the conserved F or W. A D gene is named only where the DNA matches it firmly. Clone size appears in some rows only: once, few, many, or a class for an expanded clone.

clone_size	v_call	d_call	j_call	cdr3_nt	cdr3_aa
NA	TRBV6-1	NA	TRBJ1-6	TGTGCCAGCAGTGAAGGGGGGTATTCACCCCTCCACTTT	CASSEGGYSPLHF
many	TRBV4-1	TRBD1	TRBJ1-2	TGCGCCAGCAGCCAAGCTAGGGGGCGCAACTATGGCTACACCTTC	CASSQARGRNYGYTF
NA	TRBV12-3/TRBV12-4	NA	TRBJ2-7	TGTGCCAGCAGTTTATTCGTAGACGAGCAGTACTTC	CASSLFVDEQYF
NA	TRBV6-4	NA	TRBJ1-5	TGTGCCAGCAGTGTTGGAGGGAATCAGCCCCAGCATTTT	CASSVGGNQPQHF
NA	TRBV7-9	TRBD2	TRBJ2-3	TGTGCCAGCAGCTCCAGCGGGGCAGATACGCAGTATTTT	CASSSSGADTQYF
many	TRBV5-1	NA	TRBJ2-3	TGTGCCAGCAGCTTAGGGGATACGCAGTATTTT	CASSLGDTQYF
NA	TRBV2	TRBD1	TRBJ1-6	TGTGCCAGCATCCGGGACAGGGGTACATCACCCCTCCACTTT	CASIRDRGTSPLHF
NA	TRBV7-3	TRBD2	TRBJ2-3	TGTGCCAGCAGCTTAGGACCGGGACTAGCGGGAGAAGGAGATACGCAGTATTTT	CASSLGPGLAGEGDTQYF
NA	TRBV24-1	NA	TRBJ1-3	NA	CAHPEDSSFYICSARDLVAWHIYF
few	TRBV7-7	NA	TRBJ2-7	TGTGCTAGCAGCCCCTCGGACGGATACGAGCAGTACTTC	CASSPSDGYEQYF
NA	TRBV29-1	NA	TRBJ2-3	TGCAGCGTTGGGTTGAAACTCACAGATACGCAGTATTTT	CSVGLKLTDTQYF